The 32 T cell receptor beta chains presented below share a single source sample, sequenced in a study of response to subunit inactivated influenza vaccine. TCRdb fed the RT-PCR reads into MiXCR, producing one record per CDR3 protein. The data show approximately 530,000 distinct CDR3 sequences, approximately 7.7% seen once. The input for sequencing was PBMCs from blood, taken about 23 months after vaccination. The origin of the receptors is a man between 50 and 69 years old who received an inactivated influenza vaccine.

This clonotype was counted a few times. This chain joins TRBV11-2 and TRBJ2-7; 13 bases agree with TRBD2. CDR1 and CDR2 (germline): SGHAT, FQNNGV. V dropped 5 bases and J dropped 4; count of bases not matched to a gene: 14. The CDR3 runs 18 residues. The CDR3 reads CASSRGLAGSRSLYEQYF. CDR3 nucleotides: TGTGCCAGCAGCCGGGGACTAGCGGGATCCCGGAGCCTTTACGAGCAGTACTTC.

This clonotype was detected ten times or more. The V call is TRBV10-3, the J call TRBJ1-6; D unresolved. Germline V gene lookup returns CDR1 ENHRY and CDR2 SYGVKD. Trimming stripped 8 bases from V and 6 bases from J, with 11 bases between. This CDR3 region has 13 residues. The CDR3 bases are TGTGCCATCGGACGGCAGCTTAATTCACCCCTCCACTTT. Amino acid sequence: CAIGRQLNSPLHF.

This chain connects TRBV12-3 or TRBV12-4 to TRBJ2-7; 8 bases fit TRBD1. The trim removed 4 bases at V and 2 bases at J, leaving 4 bases unmatched. This CDR3 spans 14 amino acids. CDR3 coding DNA: TGTGCCAGCAGTTGGACAGGGATAACCTACGAGCAGTACTTC. Protein: CASSWTGITYEQYF.

This clonotype was detected many times. The J gene is TRBJ2-5, the V gene TRBV20-1, with TRBD1 as a possible D gene (6 bases). This CDR3 has 14 amino acids. Trimming shortened V by 5 bases and J by 2 bases, and 15 bases separated the two germline ends. Germline V gives CDR1 DFQATT, CDR2 SNEGSKA (reference sequence). The CDR3 DNA follows: TGCAGTGCTCAGCGACAGGAAAGGCAAGAGACCCAGTACTTC. Translating gives CSAQRQERQETQYF.

This clonotype was detected a few times. The CDR3 loop is CASRRAGGQETQYF. The CDR3 DNA follows: TGTGCCAGCAGGCGAGCGGGGGGGCAAGAGACCCAGTACTTC. The chain employs TRBV12-3 or TRBV12-4 and TRBJ2-5; 10 positions match TRBD2. This CDR3 spans 14 amino acids. Losses at the gene ends were 6 bases for V and 2 bases for J; bases not matched to a gene: 3.

This clonotype appeared a few times. The chain uses TRBV25-1 and TRBJ2-1, with 11 positions matching TRBD2. The trim removed 4 bases at V and 0 bases at J, leaving 8 bases unmatched. The CDR3 has 18 amino acids. In germline, CDR1 is MGHDK, CDR2 SYGVNS. In nucleotides, the CDR3 is TGTGCCAGCAGTGCACTAGCGGGGGCCTTAAGCTCCTACAATGAGCAGTTCTTC. Protein sequence: CASSALAGALSSYNEQFF.

In this sample, this clonotype turned up many times. The chain couples TRBV20-1 to TRBJ1-2, with D uncertain. This CDR3 has 15 residues. The V end was cut by 0 bases, the J end by 8 bases, with 19 bases between. Germline CDR1 DFQATT, CDR2 SNEGSKA (reference sequence). As DNA, the CDR3 is TGCAGTGCTAGAGATAGACCGGGCGTTAGAGGCGGCTACACCTTC. Translating gives CSARDRPGVRGGYTF.

This clonotype was found a few times. The chain has TRBV4-2 and TRBJ1-5; no clear D gene. The CDR3 contains 16 residues. The V end lost 0 bases, the J end lost 0 bases, and 9 bases lay between the germline ends. Germline V gene sequence: CDR1 LGHNA, CDR2 YNFKEQ. In nucleotides, the CDR3 is TGTGCCAGCAGCCAAGATATAGGGTATAGCAATCAGCCCCAGCATTTT. Translating gives CASSQDIGYSNQPQHF.

This clonotype came up many times. The V call is TRBV11-2, the J call TRBJ2-1, with unresolved D. The length of the CDR3 is 13 residues. The germline CDR1 and CDR2 sequences are SGHAT and FQNNGV. The germline V and J ends were trimmed by 4 bases and 1 base, with 5 bases remaining between them. The CDR3 DNA follows: TGTGCCAGCAGCTCCGGATCCTACAATGAGCAGTTCTTC. As protein: CASSSGSYNEQFF.

V is TRBV18 and J is TRBJ1-5, with no clear D. The V gene lost 5 bases and the J gene lost 6 bases, with 11 bases spanning the gap. Germline V gene data show CDR1 as KGHSH and CDR2 as LQKENI. The CDR3 has 13 residues. In DNA form, the CDR3 reads TGTGCCAGCTCAGAAGACAAATCTCAGCCCCAGCATTTT. It encodes CASSEDKSQPQHF.

There are many counts of this clonotype. This chain links TRBV3-1 with TRBJ1-1; D remains ambiguous. V gave up 2 bases and J gave up 0 bases, with 4 bases separating them. This CDR3 contains 13 residues. The germline CDR1 and CDR2 sequences are LGHDT and YNNKEL (reference sequence). The CDR3: CASSQKLNTEAFF. The CDR3 coding sequence is TGTGCCAGCAGCCAAAAACTGAACACTGAAGCTTTCTTT. The full variable domain, completed using reference TRBV3-1 and TRBJ1-1, is DTAVSQTPKYLVTQMGNDKSIKCEQNLGHDTMYWYKQDSKKFLKIMFSYNNKELIINETVPNRFSPKSPDKAHLNLHINSLELGDSAVYFCASSQKLNTEAFFGQGTRLTVV.

This clonotype was detected many times. This chain joins TRBV5-1 and TRBJ1-1, with TRBD1 as a possible D gene (6 bases). V lost 5 bases and J 3 bases, leaving 14 bases between the germline ends. The CDR3 runs 14 residues. The V gene's germline CDR1 is SGHRS and CDR2 YFSETQ. CDR3 loop: CASSKHRQDTEAFF. In DNA, the CDR3 is TGCGCCAGCAGTAAGCACCGACAGGACACTGAAGCTTTCTTT.

The sample holds many counts of this clonotype. This sequence joins TRBV7-6 and TRBJ2-1; D possibly corresponds to TRBD2 (6 bases). This CDR3 contains 16 residues. Trimming cost V 5 bases and J 1 base, with 15 bases left between them. The germline V gene encodes CDR1 SGHVS and CDR2 FNYEAQ. The CDR3 DNA reads TGTGCCAGCAGCCAGACCAATAGCGGTTCCTACAATGAGCAGTTCTTC. Protein product: CASSQTNSGSYNEQFF.

This clonotype was observed at least ten times. J is TRBJ2-1 and V is TRBV3-1, with TRBD1 matching over 7 bases. Germline CDR1 reads LGHDT; CDR2 reads YNNKEL (reference sequence). This CDR3 has 13 amino acids. With V trimmed by 4 bases and J by 9 bases, 6 bases remained unmatched. CDR3 in amino acids: CASSLYRGGEQFF. The CDR3 region has the DNA TGTGCCAGCAGCCTATACAGGGGTGGTGAGCAGTTCTTC.

This clonotype turned up a few times. This rearrangement joins TRBV28 to TRBJ2-1; 8 positions match TRBD2. Germline loops: CDR1 MDHEN, CDR2 SYDVKM. The junction had 5 bases not matched to a gene; V was cut back by 10 bases and J by 0 bases. The CDR3 is made up of 14 amino acids. DNA for the CDR3: TGTGCCACCCGGAGCGGGAGCTCCTACAATGAGCAGTTCTTC. This gives the protein CATRSGSSYNEQFF.

Written as DNA, the CDR3 is TGCGCCAGCAGCCCAGCGGGACAGGGAGGAAGCACTGAAGCTTTCTTT. Its translation: CASSPAGQGGSTEAFF. The V gene is TRBV5-1, the J gene TRBJ1-1, with 9 nucleotides matching TRBD1. V gave up 4 bases and J gave up 4 bases; unmatched junction bases: 11. The CDR3 is 16 amino acids. Germline CDR1 and CDR2: SGHRS and YFSETQ.

This chain joins TRBV29-1 and TRBJ2-1; 8 nucleotides line up with TRBD1. CDR3 length: 13 amino acids. Germline V lookup: CDR1 SQVTM, CDR2 ANQGSEA. Trimming took 3 bases from V and 6 from J; bases not matched to a gene: 4. The CDR3 region has the DNA TGCAGCGTTGATACTGGACAGGGCAATGAGCAGTTCTTC. Its protein is CSVDTGQGNEQFF.

The V call is TRBV6-5, the J call TRBJ2-5, with D tentatively TRBD1 (5 bases). Trimming removed 2 bases from V and 5 bases from J, with 18 bases in between. This CDR3 has 16 residues. Germline-derived CDR1 and CDR2 are MNHEY and SVGAGI. The CDR3 spells CASSYVGWGSVETQYF. CDR3 sequence (DNA): TGTGCCAGCAGTTACGTGGGCTGGGGCTCGGTGGAGACCCAGTACTTC.

This clonotype was detected ten times or more. This sequence joins TRBV2 and TRBJ2-5; 12 bases are shared with TRBD1. Germline CDR1 and CDR2: SNHLY and FYNNEI. With 7 bases clipped from V and 4 bases from J, the junction kept 7 bases outside the gene matches. This CDR3 is 15 amino acids long. The CDR3 loop is CASTYQGQGAETQYF. CDR3 DNA: TGTGCCAGCACCTATCAGGGACAGGGGGCAGAGACCCAGTACTTC.

This clonotype was seen many times. The genes are TRBV20-1 and TRBJ1-1, with D perhaps TRBD1 (6 bases). Between the trimmed V and J ends, which lost 5 bases and 1 base, there was a span of 17 bases. The CDR3 is 15 amino acids. Germline V gene sequence: CDR1 DFQATT, CDR2 SNEGSKA (reference sequence). The CDR3 is CSASLLDRRNTEAFF. DNA for the CDR3: TGCAGTGCTTCGCTTCTCGACAGGAGGAACACTGAAGCTTTCTTT.

The CDR3: CASSSGAGARDEQYF. The CDR3 DNA is TGCGCCAGCAGCTCGGGCGCGGGAGCTCGGGACGAGCAGTACTTC. J is TRBJ2-7 and V is TRBV5-1; 7 nucleotides line up with TRBD2. This CDR3 region has 15 residues. Germline values: CDR1 SGHRS, CDR2 YFSETQ. V trimming: 3 bases; J trimming: 5 bases; junction bases outside the gene matches: 11.

There are many counts of this clonotype. V is TRBV28 and J is TRBJ2-7; D unclear. From germline, CDR1 is MDHEN and CDR2 SYDVKM. V lost 3 bases and J 0 bases, leaving 9 bases between the germline ends. CDR3 length: 14 residues. The CDR3 spells CASSFGFGSYEQYF. The CDR3 DNA follows: TGTGCCAGCAGTTTTGGGTTCGGCTCCTACGAGCAGTACTTC.

The chain combines TRBV15 with TRBJ2-3; D gene uncertain. With 0 bases removed from V and 0 bases from J, the gap between germline ends came to 10 bases. Germline V gives CDR1 LNHNV, CDR2 YYDKDF (reference sequence). There are 16 residues in the CDR3. The CDR3 protein is CATSRESGMSTDTQYF. CDR3 nucleotide sequence: TGTGCCACCAGCAGAGAGAGTGGGATGAGCACAGATACGCAGTATTTT. The variable domain in full, with the rest retrieved from reference TRBV15 and TRBJ2-3, is DAMVIQNPRYQVTQFGKPVTLSCSQTLNHNVMYWYQQKSSQAPKLLFHYYDKDFNNEADTPDNFQSRRPNTSFCFLDIRSPGLGDTAMYLCATSRESGMSTDTQYFGPGTRLTVL.

CDR3 in DNA: TGCGCCAGCAGCCAAGACGGCGCGCCTAGCACAGATACGCAGTATTTT. Amino acid sequence: CASSQDGAPSTDTQYF. The chain uses TRBV4-3 and TRBJ2-3; no clear D. Germline values: CDR1 LGHNA, CDR2 YSLEER. The CDR3 spans 16 residues. Trimming pared 0 bases from V and 0 bases from J, leaving 10 bases between.

On this clonotype: One end of the junction fails to match germline, which may point to a read error. The chain has TRBV7-8 and TRBJ2-1, with 8 nucleotides matching TRBD2. This CDR3 is built from 15 residues. Germline V gives CDR1 SGHVS, CDR2 FQNEAQ. The CDR3: CAGSPGLAEWNEQFF. The CDR3 nucleotides are TGTGCCGGCAGCCCTGGACTAGCCGAATGGAATGAGCAGTTCTTC.

V gene TRBV20-1 combines with J gene TRBJ2-5, with TRBD2 as a possible D gene (5 bases). Trimming stripped 2 bases from V and 2 bases from J, with 15 bases between. Germline CDR1 is DFQATT and CDR2 is SNEGSKA (reference sequence). The CDR3 spans 15 residues. The CDR3 loop reads CSARSSRGWQETQYF. As DNA, the CDR3 is TGCAGTGCTAGATCAAGCAGAGGGTGGCAAGAGACCCAGTACTTC.

Many counts were recorded for this clonotype. The genes are TRBV5-6 and TRBJ2-2, with D perhaps TRBD2 (5 bases). The CDR3 runs 15 residues. In germline, CDR1 is SGHDT, CDR2 YYEEEE. The ends were cut back, 3 bases at V and 3 bases at J, with 12 bases in the middle. CDR3 in DNA: TGTGCCAGCAGCTCGTGGACTCTAGACACCGGGGAGCTGTTTTTT. Translating gives CASSSWTLDTGELFF.

This clonotype was observed a few times. V gene TRBV6-2 or TRBV6-3 combines with J gene TRBJ2-2; D may be TRBD2 (5 bases). Trimming removed 4 bases at V and 4 bases at J, with 7 bases between. Germline V gene lookup returns CDR1 MNHEY and CDR2 SVGEGT. The CDR3 length is 13 residues. The CDR3: CASSSAGTGELFF. CDR3 in DNA: TGTGCCAGCAGTTCGGCGGGCACCGGGGAGCTGTTTTTT.

V and J are TRBV20-1 and TRBJ2-5; a weak D match, TRBD2 (7 bases). This CDR3 spans 12 amino acids. CDR1 and CDR2 from the germline V gene are DFQATT and SNEGSKA (reference sequence). V was clipped by 4 bases and J by 9 bases, with 15 bases between them. The CDR3 bases are TGCAGTGCTACCCCTCGAGGGGGGGCCCAGTACTTC. Translated, it gives CSATPRGGAQYF.

The J gene is TRBJ1-5, the V gene TRBV6-1; a weak D match, TRBD1 (6 bases). The CDR3 loop spans 14 amino acids. Per the germline V gene, CDR1 is MNHNS and CDR2 is SASEGT. The V gene lost 6 bases and the J gene lost 2 bases, with 11 bases spanning the gap. CDR3 nucleotides: TGTGCCAGCAGCAACAGGGACGGCAATCAGCCCCAGCATTTT. It specifies CASSNRDGNQPQHF.

This clonotype was observed a handful of times. The rearrangement links TRBV7-2 to TRBJ1-2; possible D gene TRBD1, 6 bases. The V and J ends lost 1 base and 4 bases respectively, with 13 bases between them. Germline V gene lookup returns CDR1 SGHTA and CDR2 FQGNSA. This CDR3 has 15 amino acids. The CDR3 reads CASSLEVVRGYGYTF. CDR3 sequence (DNA): TGTGCCAGCAGCTTAGAAGTTGTCAGGGGCTATGGCTACACCTTC. The full variable domain, in which reference TRBV7-2 and TRBJ1-2 provide the parts outside the CDR3, is GAGVSQSPSNKVTEKGKDVELRCDPISGHTALYWYRQSLGQGLEFLIYFQGNSAPDKSGLPSDRFSAERTGGSVSTLTIQRTQQEDSAVYLCASSLEVVRGYGYTFGSGTRLTVV.

This clonotype came up many times. The genes are TRBV5-5 and TRBJ1-1; tentatively, D is TRBD1 (5 bases). This CDR3 has 16 residues. The germline gives CDR1 SGHKS, CDR2 YYEKEE (reference sequence). V lost 0 bases to trimming and J lost 3 bases, with 15 bases between them. Here the CDR3 DNA reads TGTGCCAGCAGCTTGGCATACGGCAGGGTGGACACTGAAGCTTTCTTT. Its protein product is CASSLAYGRVDTEAFF. Based on the CDR3 plus reference TRBV5-5 and TRBJ1-1, the full variable domain is DAGVTQSPTHLIKTRGQQVTLRCSPISGHKSVSWYQQVLGQGPQFIFQYYEKEERGRGNFPDRFSARQFPNYSSELNVNALLLGDSALYLCASSLAYGRVDTEAFFGQGTRLTVV.